Shown below are 5 T cell receptor beta chains from a single sample sequenced in a study of OX40 agonist ivuxolimab in advanced cancers. The protocol was immunoSEQ multiplex PCR, while the TCRdb copy is restricted to in-frame clones and leaves out a portion. The sample gives fewer than 65,000 clones, less than 90% of which show up once; roughly 0.6% is in the top ten. The specimen was CD4+ or CD8+ T cells sorted from blood, collected in a trial of the OX40 agonist ivuxolimab. Receptor source: an adult with an advanced solid tumor such as melanoma, head and neck, liver or kidney cancer.

V is TRBV28 and J is TRBJ2-3; tentatively, D is TRBD2 (8 bases). This CDR3 contains 17 residues. Germline CDR1 is MDHEN and CDR2 is SYDVKM. V was clipped by 8 bases and J by 0 bases, with 21 bases between them. The CDR3 nucleotides read TGTGCCAGCTGCTTAGCGGGGAAGGGGGCTAGCACAGATACGCAGTATTTT. The encoded protein is CASCLAGKGASTDTQYF.

This clone has just a few counts. The chain recombines TRBV28 with TRBJ1-6; D is perhaps TRBD1 (5 bases). CDR3 length: 16 residues. V lost 2 bases, J lost 1 base, and 9 bases lay in between. The germline V gene encodes CDR1 MDHEN and CDR2 SYDVKM. CDR3: CASSLKGNSYNSPLHF. In DNA form, the CDR3 reads TGTGCCAGCAGTTTAAAGGGGAATTCCTATAATTCACCCCTCCACTTT.

The gene calls are TRBV19 and TRBJ2-5, with 10 bases aligning to TRBD2. With 6 bases clipped from V and 2 bases from J, the junction kept 6 bases outside the gene matches. Per germline, CDR1 LNHDA and CDR2 SQIVND (reference sequence). The CDR3 extends over 15 amino acids. CDR3 sequence reads: CASRRTSGSQETQYF. CDR3 nucleotides: TGTGCCAGTAGGAGGACTAGCGGTTCTCAAGAGACCCAGTACTTC.

This clone was detected only once. The gene calls are TRBV9 and TRBJ2-2; TRBD2 agrees at 14 bases. V lost 3 bases and J lost 5; bases outside the gene matches: 3. CDR3 length: 16 residues. Germline V gene sequence: CDR1 SGDLS, CDR2 YYNGEE. CDR3 loop: CASSARTSGGTGELFF. The CDR3 DNA follows: TGTGCCAGCAGCGCCCGGACTAGCGGGGGGACCGGGGAGCTGTTTTTT.

The J gene is TRBJ2-1, the V gene TRBV5-1; 9 bases map to TRBD2. The CDR3 is 19 residues long. Losses at the gene ends were 7 bases for V and 0 bases for J; bases not matched to a gene: 17. Germline values: CDR1 SGHRS, CDR2 YFSETQ. CDR3 sequence: CASSPGALAGLSSYNEQFF. The CDR3, as DNA: TGCGCCAGCTCCCCAGGAGCACTAGCGGGTCTTAGCTCCTACAATGAGCAGTTCTTC.